One and the same sample provided the 14 T cell receptor beta chains below, sequenced in a study of T cell clonality in common variable immunodeficiency. The assay was immunoSEQ multiplex PCR, and TCRdb's table has in-frame clones only and misses some. The sample yields some 16,000 clones, without any singletons. These receptors have no identified antigens. Findings and limits, study-wide: Fewer deletions and N-nucleotide insertions were reportedly seen in common variable immunodeficiency TCR beta sequences.

Source material: peripheral blood mononuclear cells. Every receptor here comes from a human donor with common variable immunodeficiency.

About this clone: The sequence runs out 3 residues before the end of the CDR3; the remainder is reconstructed from the germline J gene. V usage is TRBV30 and J usage is TRBJ2-3; D is unclear. The germline V gene encodes CDR1 GTSNPN and CDR2 SVGIG (reference sequence). The CDR3 is 12 residues long. The V end lost 1 base, the J end lost 0 bases, and 2 bases lay between the germline ends. The part of the CDR3 DNA that was read is TGTGCCTGGAGTGCAAGCACAGATACG. The encoded protein is CAWSASTDT. In full, the CDR3 is CAWSASTDTQYF. The full variable domain, completed using reference TRBV30 and TRBJ2-3, is SQTIHQWPATLVQPVGSPLSLECTVEGTSNPNLYWYRQAAGRGLQLLFYSVGIGQISSEVPQNLSASRPQDRQFILSSKKLLLSDSGFYLCAWSASTDTQYFGPGTRLTVL.

A remark on this clone: The read ends 3 residues early relative to the CDR3; the germline J gene fills the gap. V and J are TRBV19 and TRBJ2-5; 9 nucleotides line up with TRBD1. Germline V gene data show CDR1 as LNHDA and CDR2 as SQIVND (reference sequence). The J segment lost 4 bases and the V segment lost 6 bases, leaving 9 bases of the junction unmatched. This CDR3 comprises 15 residues. CDR3 protein: CASSPTGGAGETQYF. The CDR3 bases that were read are TGTGCCAGTAGCCCCACAGGGGGCGCAGGAGAGACC.

As regards this clone: The CDR3 end falls 3 residues outside the read, so it is completed with the germline J gene. The rearrangement joins TRBV7-2 to TRBJ2-7, with TRBD1 identical over 7 bases. The junction had 2 bases not matched to a gene; V was cut back by 4 bases and J by 2 bases. The CDR3 consists of 13 residues. CDR1 is SGHTA and CDR2 is FQGNSA in the germline V gene. The CDR3: CASSSRGPYEQYF. CDR3 bases read: TGTGCCAGCAGCTCTAGGGGGCCCTACGAG.

This clone was recorded many times. The CDR3 extends 3 residues past the end of the read, so its final part is completed from the germline J gene. The V and J genes are TRBV19 and TRBJ2-1; the D gene is possibly TRBD2 (6 bases). The length of the CDR3 is 12 residues. Germline V gene sequence: CDR1 LNHDA, CDR2 SQIVND (reference sequence). Trimming shortened V by 8 bases and J by 7 bases, and 12 bases separated the two germline ends. The sequenced CDR3 bases are TGTGCCAGTCGGCAGGGAGGAAATGAG. Translated: CASRQGGNE. The complete CDR3 sequence is CASRQGGNEQFF.

This clone was counted ten times or more. Coverage ceases 3 residues before the CDR3 finishes, and the germline J gene fills in the end. V and J are TRBV20-1 and TRBJ1-4, with 7 bases that match TRBD1. Germline values: CDR1 DFQATT, CDR2 SNEGSKA (reference sequence). This CDR3 is 14 amino acids long. The CDR3 loop is CSAPAEQGRRKLFF. The DNA read from the CDR3 is TGCAGTGCTCCCGCCGAACAGGGGAGGAGGAAA.

Only a few counts were recorded for this clone. The read falls 3 residues short of the CDR3 end, and the missing part is taken from the germline J gene. The V call is TRBV19, the J call TRBJ2-1; D ambiguous. CDR3 size: 14 residues. Germline assignment: CDR1 LNHDA and CDR2 SQIVND (reference sequence). Trimming removed 5 bases from V and 9 bases from J, with 17 bases in between. The chain's CDR3 is CASSPRVESSEQFF. Partial CDR3 DNA: TGTGCCAGTAGTCCACGCGTCGAAAGCTCTGAG.

In its sample, this clone was seen many times. CDR3 in amino acids: CASSNEGPNEKLFF. Incomplete CDR3 DNA: TGTGCCAGCAGTAATGAGGGTCCGAATGAAAAA. This rearrangement joins TRBV6-4 to TRBJ1-4, with no clear D. The read is 3 residues too short to cover the CDR3 end, so that end is filled in from the germline J gene. In germline, CDR1 is MRHNA, CDR2 SNTAGT. This CDR3 has 14 residues. V lost 5 bases and J lost 5, with 12 bases in between.

Note on this clone: This sample also contains other DNA sequences that code for the same CDR3. CDR3 in amino acids: CASSSLSNEQFF. Partial CDR3 DNA: TGTGCCAGCAGCTCACTGTCGAATGAG. This rearrangement joins TRBV7-9 to TRBJ2-1; D gene uncertain. The sequenced fragment ends 3 residues before the CDR3 boundary, so the rest is inferred from the germline J gene. V lost 4 bases to trimming and J lost 7 bases, with 8 bases between them. Germline CDR1 SEHNR, CDR2 FQNEAQ (reference sequence). The CDR3 spans 12 residues.

This clone appeared a few times. The observed sequence ends 3 residues before the CDR3 terminus, with the missing tail filled in from the germline J gene. V usage is TRBV5-1 and J usage is TRBJ2-7, with D perhaps matching TRBD1 (5 bases). Trimming took 0 bases from V and 6 from J, leaving 10 bases between them. Germline CDR1 reads SGHRS; CDR2 reads YFSETQ. The CDR3 spans 13 residues. The CDR3 here is CASSLDGAGEQYF. CDR3 bases read: TGCGCCAGCAGCTTGGATGGGGCCGGCGAG.

With respect to this clone: The read finishes 3 residues shy of the CDR3 end, and the germline J gene is used to complete it. This sequence joins TRBV19 and TRBJ2-1; 10 positions agree with TRBD2. Germline V lookup: CDR1 LNHDA, CDR2 SQIVND (reference sequence). V lost 3 bases and J lost 8; bases outside the gene matches: 10. CDR3 length equals 16 residues. This CDR3 is CASSIGSGGEGYEQFF. The DNA read from the CDR3 is TGTGCCAGTAGTATTGGAAGCGGGGGGGAGGGGTATGAG.

In this sample, this clone turned up many times. From the germline J gene comes the end of the CDR3, since the read stops 3 residues before it. The chain couples TRBV19 to TRBJ2-3; TRBD2 aligns across 8 bases. Germline CDR1 reads LNHDA; CDR2 reads SQIVND (reference sequence). The CDR3 length is 17 residues. V gave up 9 bases and J gave up 2 bases; unmatched junction bases: 16. The sequenced part of the CDR3 DNA is TGTGCCAGCACGAAGGAGCGGGGGTCGGTAGTCACAGATACG. It encodes CASTKERGSVVTDT. The whole CDR3 sequence is CASTKERGSVVTDTQYF.

This clone was seen a handful of times. The CDR3 end is not reached by the read, which stops 3 residues before it; the germline J gene fills it in. The chain employs TRBV7-6 and TRBJ1-5; TRBD1 matches 7 bases. From germline, CDR1 is SGHVS and CDR2 FNYEAQ. This CDR3 has 15 residues. With 1 base clipped from V and 4 bases from J, the junction kept 4 bases outside the gene matches. CDR3 bases read: TGTGCCAGCAGCTTAGAACAGGGGCCGAATCAGCCC. Protein: CASSLEQGPNQP. The complete CDR3 reads CASSLEQGPNQPQHF.

A few counts support this clone. The CDR3 end falls 3 residues outside the read, so it is completed with the germline J gene. Other DNA sequences in the same sample also yield this CDR3. J is TRBJ2-2 and V is TRBV7-2; D may be TRBD1 (6 bases). Trimming removed 6 bases from V and 7 bases from J, with 15 bases in between. The CDR3 sequence is 14 residues long. Germline CDR1 is SGHTA and CDR2 is FQGNSA. This CDR3 reads CASSLQGSGGELFF. The covered CDR3 bases are TGTGCCAGCAGTTTACAGGGTAGTGGCGGGGAG. The full variable domain, its missing parts supplied by reference TRBV7-2 and TRBJ2-2, is GAGVSQSPSNKVTEKGKDVELRCDPISGHTALYWYRQSLGQGLEFLIYFQGNSAPDKSGLPSDRFSAERTGGSVSTLTIQRTQQEDSAVYLCASSLQGSGGELFFGEGSRLTVL.

This clone was observed a handful of times. The CDR3 is cut off 3 residues early in the read; its end comes from the germline J gene. The V and J genes are TRBV18 and TRBJ2-3, with a weak D call TRBD2 (5 bases). V was cut by 3 bases and J by 6 bases, with 7 bases left in between. The CDR3 is made up of 12 amino acids. From germline, CDR1 is KGHSH and CDR2 LQKENI. CDR3 DNA (partial): TGTGCCAGCTCACCTACGGGGGATACG. Its translation is CASSPTGDT. The entire CDR3 protein reads CASSPTGDTQYF.